This TCR beta chain was observed in a study of T-cell reconstitution after alpha-beta-depleted transplantation in children. As it was prepared, the TCRbeta library received unique molecular identifiers. Each CDR3 protein gets one entry after TCRdb re-called the PCR reads with MiXCR. The table shows 250,000 to 300,000 distinct CDR3 sequences, with 10% occurring only once. The V end lost 3 bases, the J end lost 2 bases, and 11 bases lay between the germline ends. Looked up from germline, CDR1 is SGHTA and CDR2 is FQGNSA. The CDR3 loop spans 14 amino acids. This clonotype has more than one count but fewer than ten.

This receptor was taken from a boy younger than two with acute myeloid leukemia, due to receive a stem cell transplant. The V gene is TRBV7-2, the J gene TRBJ2-7; TRBD1 might be the D (6 bases). The sample consisted of PBMCs, taken before TCRalphabeta/CD19-depleted stem cell transplant. The CDR3 sequence is CASSFTGITYEQYF. DNA for the CDR3: TGTGCCAGCAGCTTTACAGGGATCACCTACGAGCAGTACTTC.